Listed below are T cell receptor beta chains from one sample, sequenced in a study of beta chain features in type 1 diabetes. Generated by immunoSEQ multiplex PCR, the TCRdb table keeps only in-frame clones and is missing some. The table shows about 230,000 clones, with about 10% occurring only once. The sequencing sample was made of naive CD4+ T cells from blood. These TCRs come from a young woman in good health. The CDR3 runs from the conserved cysteine through the conserved F or W. The D gene is left open where the match is weak. Not all rows give a size; the values are once, few, many and, for expanded clones, a class.

j_gene | d_gene | v_gene | abundance | CDR3aa | CDR3nt
TRBJ1-2 | TRBD1 | TRBV2 | few | CASTQGADFYGYTF | TGTGCCAGCACGCAGGGGGCGGATTTCTATGGCTACACCTTC
TRBJ2-1 | NA | TRBV19 | NA | CASSIVTFYNEQFF | TGTGCCAGTAGTATTGTGACATTTTACAATGAGCAGTTCTTC
TRBJ1-1 | TRBD1 | TRBV7-9 | NA | CASRPRTGVNTEAFF | TGTGCCAGCAGACCACGGACAGGGGTGAACACTGAAGCTTTCTTT
TRBJ2-1 | TRBD2 | TRBV4-1 | NA | CASSQDVGRAYNEQFF | TGCGCCAGCAGCCAAGATGTGGGGAGGGCCTACAATGAGCAGTTCTTC
TRBJ2-1 | TRBD1 | TRBV30 | NA | CAWSGGGQGYDNEQFF | TGTGCCTGGAGTGGGGGGGGACAGGGCTACGACAATGAGCAGTTCTTC
TRBJ2-7 | TRBD2 | TRBV30 | few | CAWEAGSSYEQYF | TGTGCCTGGGAAGCGGGGAGCTCCTACGAGCAGTACTTC
TRBJ1-4 | NA | TRBV18 | NA | CASRRGATNEKLFF | TGTGCCAGCCGACGCGGAGCAACTAATGAAAAACTGTTTTTT
TRBJ1-1 | TRBD1 | TRBV29-1 | NA | CSARTGGLVRAFF | TGCAGCGCTAGGACAGGGGGTTTGGTGAGAGCTTTCTTT
TRBJ1-1 | NA | TRBV18 | NA | CASSPVSSVAEAFF | TGTGCCAGCTCACCGGTCAGTTCAGTCGCTGAAGCTTTCTTT
TRBJ1-2 | NA | TRBV30 | few | CAWSVLAMKGGYTF | TGTGCCTGGAGTGTACTAGCCATGAAGGGTGGCTACACCTTC
TRBJ1-1 | NA | TRBV29-1 | NA | CSAGLAGNTEAFF | TGCAGCGCCGGTCTTGCGGGAAACACTGAAGCTTTCTTT
TRBJ1-4 | NA | TRBV2 | NA | CASSLEGVANEKLFF | TGTGCCAGCAGTCTCGAGGGGGTAGCTAATGAAAAACTGTTTTTT
TRBJ1-1 | NA | TRBV4-3 | NA | CASSQGTWNTEAFF | TGCGCCAGCAGCCAAGGGACATGGAACACTGAAGCTTTCTTT
TRBJ2-4 | TRBD1 | TRBV9 | many | CASSSTGGRNIQYF | TGTGCCAGCAGCAGCACAGGGGGCAGGAACATTCAGTACTTC
TRBJ2-1 | NA | TRBV11-2 | few | CASSKGNEQFF | TGTGCCAGCAGTAAGGGGAATGAGCAGTTCTTC
TRBJ1-2 | TRBD1 | TRBV28 | NA | CASTGRRGHGYTF | TGTGCCAGCACCGGACGGAGGGGGCACGGCTACACCTTC
TRBJ2-1 | NA | TRBV19 | NA | CASSIGQPLPNEQFF | TGTGCCAGTAGTATAGGACAGCCCCTACCCAATGAGCAGTTCTTC
TRBJ2-7 | NA | TRBV5-1 | NA | CASSGDNYEQYF | TGCGCCAGCAGCGGGGACAACTACGAGCAGTACTTC
TRBJ2-1 | TRBD2 | TRBV10-3 | NA | CAISGLAGGGEQFF | TGTGCCATCAGCGGACTAGCGGGAGGAGGGGAGCAGTTCTTC
TRBJ1-6 | NA | TRBV4-1 | few | CASSQRDWGSPLHF | TGCGCCAGCAGCCAAAGGGACTGGGGTTCACCCCTCCACTTT
TRBJ1-1 | NA | TRBV9 | NA | CASSVDLTPGAEAFF | TGTGCCAGCAGCGTAGATTTGACCCCGGGTGCTGAAGCTTTCTTT
TRBJ1-1 | NA | TRBV5-1 | few | CASSLEFANQLNTEAFF | TGCGCCAGCAGCTTGGAGTTCGCGAATCAACTGAACACTGAAGCTTTCTTT
TRBJ1-3 | NA | TRBV4-1 | few | CASSQAPGGHTIYF | TGCGCCAGCAGCCAAGCCCCGGGGGGACACACCATATATTTT
TRBJ1-1 | TRBD1 | TRBV18 | NA | CASSPGDRYNTEAFF | TGTGCCAGCTCACCAGGGGACAGGTACAACACTGAAGCTTTCTTT
TRBJ1-2 | NA | TRBV25-1 | few | CASSSRTYGYTF | TGTGCCAGCTCTAGCAGGACCTATGGCTACACCTTC
TRBJ2-1 | TRBD2 | TRBV14 | many | CASSLRLAGLYNEQFF | TGTGCCAGCAGCTTGCGACTAGCGGGACTCTACAATGAGCAGTTCTTC
TRBJ2-1 | NA | TRBV5-4 | few | CASSHGSKFNEQFF | TGTGCCAGCAGCCACGGGAGTAAATTCAATGAGCAGTTCTTC
TRBJ1-2 | NA | TRBV19 | NA | CASSTSPTGLGYTF | TGTGCCAGTAGTACCTCACCTACAGGGCTCGGCTACACCTTC
TRBJ2-6 | NA | TRBV6-5 | few | CASKRGSGANVLTF | TGTGCCAGCAAACGGGGGAGTGGGGCCAACGTCCTGACTTTC
TRBJ1-2 | NA | TRBV18 | NA | CASSPPVGGGYTF | TGTGCCAGCTCACCGCCGGTGGGAGGCGGCTACACCTTC
TRBJ2-1 | NA | TRBV5-6 | NA | CASSLRGGVYNEQFF | TGTGCCAGCAGCTTGAGGGGGGGAGTGTACAATGAGCAGTTCTTC
TRBJ2-2 | TRBD2 | TRBV6-1 | NA | CASRAGGPNTGELFF | TGTGCCAGCAGGGCGGGGGGCCCGAACACCGGGGAGCTGTTTTTT